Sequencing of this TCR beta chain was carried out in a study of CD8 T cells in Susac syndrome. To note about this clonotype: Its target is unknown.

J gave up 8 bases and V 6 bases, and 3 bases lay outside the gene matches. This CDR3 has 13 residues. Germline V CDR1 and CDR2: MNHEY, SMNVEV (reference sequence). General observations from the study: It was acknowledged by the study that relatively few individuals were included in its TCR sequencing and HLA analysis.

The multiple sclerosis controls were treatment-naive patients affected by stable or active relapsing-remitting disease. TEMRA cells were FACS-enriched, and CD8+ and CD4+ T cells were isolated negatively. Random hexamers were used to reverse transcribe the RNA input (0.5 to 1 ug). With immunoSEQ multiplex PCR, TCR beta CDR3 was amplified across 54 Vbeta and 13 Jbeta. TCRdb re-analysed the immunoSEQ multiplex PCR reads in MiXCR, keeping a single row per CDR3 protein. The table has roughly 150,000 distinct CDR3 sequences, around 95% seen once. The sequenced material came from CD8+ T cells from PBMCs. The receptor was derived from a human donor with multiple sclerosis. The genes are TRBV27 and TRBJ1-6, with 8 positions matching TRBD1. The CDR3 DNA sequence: TGTGCCAGCAGCGGGACAGGCTATTCACCCCTCCACTTT. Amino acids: CASSGTGYSPLHF.